This T cell receptor (beta chain) derives from a study of immune characterization of retroperitoneal liposarcoma. TCRdb reprocessed the PCR reads with MiXCR, giving one entry per CDR3 protein. The profile shows over 8,000 distinct CDR3 sequences, roughly 26% of them singletons. This clonotype was counted a few times. The V and J ends lost 3 bases and 2 bases, in that order; junction bases with no gene match: 3. The CDR3 covers 14 residues. Germline V lookup: CDR1 LGHNT, CDR2 FRNRAP. This rearrangement joins TRBV12-5 to TRBJ2-5; the match to TRBD1 covers 7 bases. Sequencing was done on a sample of blood. The sequence came from a male donor with retroperitoneal liposarcoma. The CDR3 nucleotides read TGTGCTAGTGGTTTCAGGACAGGACAAGAGACCCAGTACTTC. This gives the protein CASGFRTGQETQYF.